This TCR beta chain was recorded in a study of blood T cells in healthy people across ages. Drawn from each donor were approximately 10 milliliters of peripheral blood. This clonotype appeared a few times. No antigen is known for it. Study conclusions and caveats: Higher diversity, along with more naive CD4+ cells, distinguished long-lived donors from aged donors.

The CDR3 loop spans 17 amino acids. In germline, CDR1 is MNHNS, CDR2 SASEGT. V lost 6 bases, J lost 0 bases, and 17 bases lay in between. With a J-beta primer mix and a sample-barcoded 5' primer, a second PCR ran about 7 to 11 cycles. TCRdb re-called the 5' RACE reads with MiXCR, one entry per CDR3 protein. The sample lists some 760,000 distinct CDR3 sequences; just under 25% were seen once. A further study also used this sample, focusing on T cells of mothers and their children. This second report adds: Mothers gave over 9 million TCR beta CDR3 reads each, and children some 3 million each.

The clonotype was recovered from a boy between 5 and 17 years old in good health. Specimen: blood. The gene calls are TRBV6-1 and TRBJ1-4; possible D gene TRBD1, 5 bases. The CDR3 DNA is TGTGCCAGCAGCTCCCTGGGGGGTCTTGCAACTAATGAAAAACTGTTTTTT. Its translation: CASSSLGGLATNEKLFF.